A selection of T cell receptor beta chains follows, all from one sample in a study of cytomegalovirus exposure and HLA in healthy donors. Here immunoSEQ multiplex PCR was the method, and the copy in TCRdb shows in-frame clones only, minus some. The sample includes 57,000 or so clones, over 75% of them seen just once. Sequences were obtained from PBMCs. The source is a woman younger than 45 in good health and CMV-seronegative. The CDR3 runs from the conserved cysteine through the conserved F or W. Fields, in order: CDR3 DNA, CDR3 protein, J gene, V gene, D gene, clone size. A D gene is named only where the DNA matches it firmly. Part of the rows lack a size; the others show once, few, many or a class for expanded clones.

CDR3 DNA: TGTGCCAGCAGCGTAGTGGGAGGGTGGACAGATACGCAGTATTTT
CDR3 protein: CASSVVGGWTDTQYF
J gene: TRBJ2-3
V gene: TRBV9
D gene: TRBD2
clone size: NA

CDR3 DNA: TGTGCCAGCAGTTATACCGCGGGAGTCGATGAGCAGTTCTTC
CDR3 protein: CASSYTAGVDEQFF
J gene: TRBJ2-1
V gene: TRBV6-5
D gene: TRBD2
clone size: few

CDR3 DNA: TGTGCCAGCAGGAGGGACACTACCGGGGAGCTGTTTTTT
CDR3 protein: CASRRDTTGELFF
J gene: TRBJ2-2
V gene: TRBV6-5
D gene: NA
clone size: NA

CDR3 DNA: TGTGCCAGCAGCGTAGCTTACAGGGTAACAGATACGCAGTATTTT
CDR3 protein: CASSVAYRVTDTQYF
J gene: TRBJ2-3
V gene: TRBV9
D gene: NA
clone size: few

CDR3 DNA: TGTGCCTGGAGTGCAGGGGGAGAGCAGTACTTC
CDR3 protein: CAWSAGGEQYF
J gene: TRBJ2-7
V gene: TRBV30
D gene: TRBD1
clone size: NA

CDR3 DNA: TGCGCCAGCAGGGCTACGGGACAGACTATAGAGCAGTTCTTC
CDR3 protein: CASRATGQTIEQFF
J gene: TRBJ2-1
V gene: TRBV4-3
D gene: TRBD1
clone size: NA

CDR3 DNA: TGTGCCAGCAGCGTAGAGGAGCGGGAGGGCTTGTACGAGCAGTACTTC
CDR3 protein: CASSVEEREGLYEQYF
J gene: TRBJ2-7
V gene: TRBV9
D gene: TRBD2
clone size: NA

CDR3 DNA: TGCGCCAGCAGCCAAGGGACGCGGGGGGACGGTGGCTACACCTTC
CDR3 protein: CASSQGTRGDGGYTF
J gene: TRBJ1-2
V gene: TRBV4-1
D gene: NA
clone size: NA

CDR3 DNA: TGTGCCAGTAGTGCGGGAGGGGCCTACGAGCAGTACTTC
CDR3 protein: CASSAGGAYEQYF
J gene: TRBJ2-7
V gene: TRBV19
D gene: TRBD2
clone size: NA

CDR3 DNA: TGTGCCAGCAGTGCCGACAGGGGCGGGACCGGGGAGCTGTTTTTT
CDR3 protein: CASSADRGGTGELFF
J gene: TRBJ2-2
V gene: TRBV6-4
D gene: TRBD1
clone size: NA

CDR3 DNA: TGTGCCAGCAGTCCCACTTTTAATGAAGCTTTCTTT
CDR3 protein: CASSPTFNEAFF
J gene: TRBJ1-1
V gene: TRBV28
D gene: NA
clone size: NA

CDR3 DNA: TGTGCCATCAGCTATAGCGGGAAAAATTCCTACGAGCAGTACTTC
CDR3 protein: CAISYSGKNSYEQYF
J gene: TRBJ2-7
V gene: TRBV10-3
D gene: TRBD2
clone size: NA

CDR3 DNA: TGTGCCAGCACGGGGACTAGGTCAGATACGCAGTATTTT
CDR3 protein: CASTGTRSDTQYF
J gene: TRBJ2-3
V gene: TRBV2
D gene: TRBD2
clone size: once

CDR3 DNA: TGTGCCAGCCGGACAGGTCTTTTCTCCTACGAGCAGTACTTC
CDR3 protein: CASRTGLFSYEQYF
J gene: TRBJ2-7
V gene: TRBV6-1
D gene: TRBD1
clone size: NA

CDR3 DNA: TGTGCCAGCAGCTTATTAGGACAGGGCAGTCGGTCCTACGAGCAGTACTTC
CDR3 protein: CASSLLGQGSRSYEQYF
J gene: TRBJ2-7
V gene: TRBV7-9
D gene: TRBD1
clone size: NA

CDR3 DNA: TGTGCCAGCAGCCAATCCACTCTGACTAGTTACAATGAGCAGTTCTTC
CDR3 protein: CASSQSTLTSYNEQFF
J gene: TRBJ2-1
V gene: TRBV4-2
D gene: NA
clone size: NA

CDR3 DNA: TGCGCCAGCAGTGACAGTACCTATGGCTACACCTTC
CDR3 protein: CASSDSTYGYTF
J gene: TRBJ1-2
V gene: TRBV10-2
D gene: NA
clone size: NA

CDR3 DNA: TGTGCCAGCAGCACACGCAGGAATTCCTACAATGAGCAGTTCTTC
CDR3 protein: CASSTRRNSYNEQFF
J gene: TRBJ2-1
V gene: TRBV7-3
D gene: NA
clone size: NA

CDR3 DNA: TGCGCCAGCAGCCACGGTAACCAGCCCCAGCATTTT
CDR3 protein: CASSHGNQPQHF
J gene: TRBJ1-5
V gene: TRBV4-1
D gene: NA
clone size: once

CDR3 DNA: TGCGCCAGCACCACCCTCGGGACAGCGTTTAACTATGGCTACACCTTC
CDR3 protein: CASTTLGTAFNYGYTF
J gene: TRBJ1-2
V gene: TRBV10-2
D gene: TRBD1
clone size: NA

CDR3 DNA: TGTGCCAGCAGTTACAGTGGGCCCCAAGAGACCCAGTACTTC
CDR3 protein: CASSYSGPQETQYF
J gene: TRBJ2-5
V gene: TRBV6-6
D gene: NA
clone size: NA

CDR3 DNA: TGTGCCAGTAGTAACAGTGAAAAACTGTTTTTT
CDR3 protein: CASSNSEKLFF
J gene: TRBJ1-4
V gene: TRBV19
D gene: NA
clone size: NA

CDR3 DNA: TGTGCCAGCAGTGAATTGGGCGGGAGCCTCTACGAGCAGTACTTC
CDR3 protein: CASSELGGSLYEQYF
J gene: TRBJ2-7
V gene: TRBV25-1
D gene: TRBD2
clone size: once

CDR3 DNA: TGTGCCCGGGACAGGGGTATCCCCTACGAGCAGTACTTC
CDR3 protein: CARDRGIPYEQYF
J gene: TRBJ2-7
V gene: TRBV27
D gene: TRBD1
clone size: NA

CDR3 DNA: TGTGCCAGCAGTGATCCCAGGGGGAGTACGCAGTATTTT
CDR3 protein: CASSDPRGSTQYF
J gene: TRBJ2-3
V gene: TRBV6-1
D gene: TRBD1
clone size: once

CDR3 DNA: TGTGCCAGCAGTGGGGACACTATGAACACTGAAGCTTTCTTT
CDR3 protein: CASSGDTMNTEAFF
J gene: TRBJ1-1
V gene: TRBV2
D gene: NA
clone size: NA

CDR3 DNA: TGTGCCAGCAGAGAGACAGGACAGGGGGCTCCCTACGAGCAGTACTTC
CDR3 protein: CASRETGQGAPYEQYF
J gene: TRBJ2-7
V gene: TRBV5-4
D gene: TRBD1
clone size: NA

CDR3 DNA: TGCAGTGCACAGCGGGTGGGCGAGCAGTACTTC
CDR3 protein: CSAQRVGEQYF
J gene: TRBJ2-7
V gene: TRBV20-1
D gene: NA
clone size: NA

CDR3 DNA: TGTGCCAGCAGCTTAAGCGGTACAGGGGCGTCAGAGCAGTACTTC
CDR3 protein: CASSLSGTGASEQYF
J gene: TRBJ2-7
V gene: TRBV7-3
D gene: TRBD1
clone size: NA

CDR3 DNA: TGTGCCAGCAGTTACGTAGGGGGAGCGGAACTGTTTTTT
CDR3 protein: CASSYVGGAELFF
J gene: TRBJ1-4
V gene: TRBV6-5
D gene: NA
clone size: NA

CDR3 DNA: TGTGCCAGCAGCTTGGGGGCGGGTGACAATGAGCAGTTCTTC
CDR3 protein: CASSLGAGDNEQFF
J gene: TRBJ2-1
V gene: TRBV5-6
D gene: NA
clone size: NA

CDR3 DNA: TGTGCCAGCAGTTTATCAGCAGGGGGCTCTGGCTACACCTTC
CDR3 protein: CASSLSAGGSGYTF
J gene: TRBJ1-2
V gene: TRBV28
D gene: TRBD1
clone size: NA

CDR3 DNA: TGTGCCAGCTCACCATCCCAGGGGACACGCCCCAAGGATGAGCAGTACTTC
CDR3 protein: CASSPSQGTRPKDEQYF
J gene: TRBJ2-7
V gene: TRBV18
D gene: NA
clone size: NA

CDR3 DNA: TGTGCCAGCAGTTACATGGGACAGGGGATTTGGGAGACCCAGTACTTC
CDR3 protein: CASSYMGQGIWETQYF
J gene: TRBJ2-5
V gene: TRBV6-6
D gene: TRBD1
clone size: once

CDR3 DNA: TGTGCCAGCAGTATGGGAGCCCCTCTCTACGAGCAGTACTTC
CDR3 protein: CASSMGAPLYEQYF
J gene: TRBJ2-7
V gene: TRBV27
D gene: NA
clone size: NA

CDR3 DNA: TGTGCCAGCAGCTTAGACGGTTCCGAGCAGTACTTC
CDR3 protein: CASSLDGSEQYF
J gene: TRBJ2-7
V gene: TRBV7-2
D gene: NA
clone size: once

CDR3 DNA: TGTGCCAGTAACCTGGGACTAGCGGACTCCAATGAGCAGTTCTTC
CDR3 protein: CASNLGLADSNEQFF
J gene: TRBJ2-1
V gene: TRBV19
D gene: TRBD2
clone size: once

CDR3 DNA: TGTGCCAGCAGTTTGCCGGGAGTTGGGAATGAGCAGTTCTTC
CDR3 protein: CASSLPGVGNEQFF
J gene: TRBJ2-1
V gene: TRBV27
D gene: NA
clone size: NA

CDR3 DNA: TGTGCCAGCAGCGTAGACTGGAGGGAAACAGCCAAAAACATTCAGTACTTC
CDR3 protein: CASSVDWRETAKNIQYF
J gene: TRBJ2-4
V gene: TRBV9
D gene: NA
clone size: NA

CDR3 DNA: TGTGCCAGCAGCTTAGGGTCGGGACAGGGGGCCTCTGGGGCCAACGTCCTGACTTTC
CDR3 protein: CASSLGSGQGASGANVLTF
J gene: TRBJ2-6
V gene: TRBV7-6
D gene: TRBD1
clone size: NA

CDR3 DNA: TGTGCCAGCAGAGGCCTCGAGGGGGTTGGTTTGGGCTACACCTTC
CDR3 protein: CASRGLEGVGLGYTF
J gene: TRBJ1-2
V gene: TRBV27
D gene: NA
clone size: NA

CDR3 DNA: TGTGCCAGCAGAGGGGATAGCGGGATCTACAATGAGCAGTTCTTC
CDR3 protein: CASRGDSGIYNEQFF
J gene: TRBJ2-1
V gene: TRBV28
D gene: TRBD2
clone size: NA

CDR3 DNA: TGTGCCAGCAGCCCCACACCTTACTATGGCTACACCTTC
CDR3 protein: CASSPTPYYGYTF
J gene: TRBJ1-2
V gene: TRBV28
D gene: NA
clone size: NA

CDR3 DNA: TGTGCCAGCAGTGACTCGAGCGGAGGTCGGAATGAGCAGTTCTTC
CDR3 protein: CASSDSSGGRNEQFF
J gene: TRBJ2-1
V gene: TRBV6-4
D gene: NA
clone size: few

CDR3 DNA: TGCGCCAGCAGCATAAACACACAAGAGACCCAGTACTTC
CDR3 protein: CASSINTQETQYF
J gene: TRBJ2-5
V gene: TRBV4-3
D gene: NA
clone size: NA

CDR3 DNA: TGTGCCAGCAGCTTAGGCTCAGGATCGACAGGCGGAGATACGCAGTATTTT
CDR3 protein: CASSLGSGSTGGDTQYF
J gene: TRBJ2-3
V gene: TRBV13
D gene: NA
clone size: NA

CDR3 DNA: TGTGCCAGTAGTCCAAAGGACCAGGGACTAGCGGGAGTTAATGAGCAGTTCTTC
CDR3 protein: CASSPKDQGLAGVNEQFF
J gene: TRBJ2-1
V gene: TRBV19
D gene: TRBD2
clone size: few

CDR3 DNA: TGCGCCAGCAGCGACAGGGTTTTTGGCTACACCTTC
CDR3 protein: CASSDRVFGYTF
J gene: TRBJ1-2
V gene: TRBV5-1
D gene: TRBD1
clone size: NA

CDR3 DNA: TGCGCCAGCAGCCAACTAGGGGTGGGAACTGAAGCTTTCTTT
CDR3 protein: CASSQLGVGTEAFF
J gene: TRBJ1-1
V gene: TRBV4-3
D gene: NA
clone size: NA

CDR3 DNA: TGTGCCAGCAGTCAACCATCGGGCGGGACTGCGTTTGGGATCGCCTTC
CDR3 protein: CASSQPSGGTAFGIAF
J gene: TRBJ1-2
V gene: TRBV2
D gene: NA
clone size: NA

CDR3 DNA: TGTGCCAGCATCGGGGGAAGGACTGAAGCTTTCTTT
CDR3 protein: CASIGGRTEAFF
J gene: TRBJ1-1
V gene: TRBV27
D gene: NA
clone size: NA

CDR3 DNA: TGTGCCAGCCAGGGATCCCGCAACAATGAGCAGTTCTTC
CDR3 protein: CASQGSRNNEQFF
J gene: TRBJ2-1
V gene: TRBV2
D gene: NA
clone size: NA

CDR3 DNA: TGCGCCAGCAGCGTAGCGGGGGGGCTCGGATCCGGGGAGCTGTTTTTT
CDR3 protein: CASSVAGGLGSGELFF
J gene: TRBJ2-2
V gene: TRBV5-1
D gene: TRBD2
clone size: NA

CDR3 DNA: TGTGCCAGCAGTCCGTCTCGCGGGGGATACAATGAGCAGTTCTTC
CDR3 protein: CASSPSRGGYNEQFF
J gene: TRBJ2-1
V gene: TRBV6-5
D gene: TRBD2
clone size: once